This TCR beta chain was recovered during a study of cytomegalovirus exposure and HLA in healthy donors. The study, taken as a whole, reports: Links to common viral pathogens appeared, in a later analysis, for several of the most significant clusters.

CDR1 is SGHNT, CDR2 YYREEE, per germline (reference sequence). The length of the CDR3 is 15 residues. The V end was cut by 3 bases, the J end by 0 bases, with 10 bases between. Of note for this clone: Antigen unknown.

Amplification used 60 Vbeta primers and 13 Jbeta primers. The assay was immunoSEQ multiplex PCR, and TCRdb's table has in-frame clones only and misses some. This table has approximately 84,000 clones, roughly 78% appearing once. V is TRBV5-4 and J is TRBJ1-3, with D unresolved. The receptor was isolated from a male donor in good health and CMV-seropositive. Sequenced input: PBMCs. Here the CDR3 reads CASSSEAGSGNTIYF. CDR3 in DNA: TGTGCCAGCAGCTCAGAAGCAGGCTCTGGAAACACCATATATTTT.